This T cell receptor beta chain was recovered during a study of T-cell memory formation after mild COVID-19 (dated by TCRdb to the early 2020s). In terms of the full investigation: Most TCR sequence clusters were specific to one of the two donors. In a couple of donors, T-cell clones that expanded and contracted after mild COVID-19 were followed by sequencing TCRalpha and TCRbeta repertoires longitudinally. The cohort comprised two young, previously healthy adult volunteers, one female and one male.

What the research found in general, with its limitations: The study included only a couple of mild cases, and larger cohorts that include severe cases with pre-infection samples were judged to be necessary. SARS-CoV-2 specificity of the second-wave clones peaking on day 37 was not confirmed. Clones that contracted from day 15 to 85 showed balanced CD4/CD8 phenotypes, whereas a second wave of clones that expanded from day 15 to 37 leaned towards CD4+. Some responding clones were found in pre-infection memory, which suggests that pre-existing cross-reactive memory T cells took part in the SARS-CoV-2 response. Contracting CD4+ clones were found mainly in CM and EM memory subsets, while CD8+ clones were enriched in EMRA.

Ficoll-Paque density gradient centrifugation was the method used to isolate PBMCs. From cysteine to phenylalanine, the CDR3 is 16 amino acids long. The kept DNA is CDR3 alone, 48 bases in frame from the first base. The germline V gene encodes CDR1 SNHLY and CDR2 FYNNEI. Trimming removed 5 bases from V and 5 bases from J; the gene matches leave 8 bases unexplained. Details on this clonotype: Its antigen specificity is not known. Base quality data are lacking; no much larger clone is found one base away.

The instrument was an Illumina NovaSeq 6000. TCRalpha and TCRbeta cDNA libraries were constructed by 5'RACE with constant-segment primers, with sample barcodes and unique molecular identifiers being introduced. Trizol reagent was used to extract RNA from every sample. Library amplification was performed in two PCR steps, and a second sample barcode and Illumina TruSeq adapters were introduced in the second step. The libraries were sequenced on an Illumina NovaSeq using 2 x 150 bp paired-end reads. Processing in the source paper ran as follows. The reads were demultiplexed and collapsed into UMI-guided consensus sequences using migec v1.2.7. With mixcr v2.1.11, UMI consensuses were aligned to TRA and TRB V and J templates and assembled into clonotypes. A clonotype was counted as expanded or contracted only if both edgeR and NoisET called the change significant, with noise models trained on biological replicates. edgeR calls used a false discovery rate-adjusted p below 0.01 and a log2 fold-change threshold of 1. As an exploratory analysis of dynamics, max-normalized trajectories of the 1000 most abundant clonotypes were examined by PCA with hierarchical clustering. Separately sequenced CD4+ and CD8+ repertoires were used to assign the CD4 or CD8 phenotype of responding clones. The public reads were reprocessed in TCRdb via fastp at Q25 and MiXCR, keeping in-frame beta chains. Rows matching on CDR3 protein sequence are summarized as one entry with the most common DNA and genes. TCRdb, not the authors, supplied the V and J calls. This sample comprises about 140,000 distinct CDR3 sequences, 11% to 15% of them detected only once. Jointly, the top ten make up about 30% of the sample.

The TCR was taken from an adult woman who had mild COVID-19 (a few samples of this study predate the infection). The sample titles of this study are shuffled in the database, so cell type and time point are left out; the donor was told from shared clones. Recombination joined TRBV2 with TRBJ2-1, and 11 junction bases match TRBD2. Sequenced sample: PBMCs or a T cell subset sorted from them (not recorded which). The nucleotides read TGTGCCAGCAGTCCCAGACTAGCGGGGCCAAACAATGAGCAGTTCTTC. This yields the protein CASSPRLAGPNNEQFF.